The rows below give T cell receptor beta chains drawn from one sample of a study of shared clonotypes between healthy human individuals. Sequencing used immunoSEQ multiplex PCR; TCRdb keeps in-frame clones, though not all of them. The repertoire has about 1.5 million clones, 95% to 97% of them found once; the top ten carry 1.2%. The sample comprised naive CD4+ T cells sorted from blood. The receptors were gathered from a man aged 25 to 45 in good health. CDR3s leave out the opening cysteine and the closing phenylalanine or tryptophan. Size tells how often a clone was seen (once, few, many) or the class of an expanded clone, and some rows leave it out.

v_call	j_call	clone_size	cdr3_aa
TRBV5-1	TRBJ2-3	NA	ASSSGTSGRASTDTQY
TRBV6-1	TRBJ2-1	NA	ASSEARGGFYNEQF
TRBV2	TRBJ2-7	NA	ASSETSGRYEQY
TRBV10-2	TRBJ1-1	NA	ASKQGSTEAF
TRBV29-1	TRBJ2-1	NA	SVEKVVGNYNEQF
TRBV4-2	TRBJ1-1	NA	ASSLSGRNTEAF
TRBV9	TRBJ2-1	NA	ASSLTGVGYNEQF
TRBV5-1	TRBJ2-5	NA	ASSGTSAQETQY
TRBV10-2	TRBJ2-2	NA	ASKVEGRTGELF
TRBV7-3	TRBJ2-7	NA	ASRHGRGYEQY
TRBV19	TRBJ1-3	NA	ASRDRPSGNTIY
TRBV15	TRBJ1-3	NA	ATSRDLGPSGNTIY
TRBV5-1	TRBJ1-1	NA	ASSTGYTEAF
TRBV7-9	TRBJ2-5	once	ASSSDPASGSKSETQY
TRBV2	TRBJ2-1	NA	ATVSVAGGSGGEQF
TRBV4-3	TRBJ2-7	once	ASSQVQLAGYEQY
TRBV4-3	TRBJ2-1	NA	ASSQELASYNEQF
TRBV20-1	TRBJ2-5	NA	SADPKGTQY
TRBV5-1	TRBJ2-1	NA	ASSQISGTGSNNEQF
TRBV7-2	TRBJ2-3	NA	ASSLVGTSDADTQY
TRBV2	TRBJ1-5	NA	ASKPDSNQPQH
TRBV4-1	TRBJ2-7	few	ASSQGLAGFSYEQY
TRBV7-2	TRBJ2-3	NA	ASSRTRSTDTQY
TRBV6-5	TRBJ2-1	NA	ASSSSRGEQF
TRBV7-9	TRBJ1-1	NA	ASSPDRGSTEAF
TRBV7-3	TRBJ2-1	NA	ASSLIGHSSYNEQF
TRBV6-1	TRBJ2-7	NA	ASSEEPGRFYEQY
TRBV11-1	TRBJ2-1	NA	ASSLSFRSYNEQF